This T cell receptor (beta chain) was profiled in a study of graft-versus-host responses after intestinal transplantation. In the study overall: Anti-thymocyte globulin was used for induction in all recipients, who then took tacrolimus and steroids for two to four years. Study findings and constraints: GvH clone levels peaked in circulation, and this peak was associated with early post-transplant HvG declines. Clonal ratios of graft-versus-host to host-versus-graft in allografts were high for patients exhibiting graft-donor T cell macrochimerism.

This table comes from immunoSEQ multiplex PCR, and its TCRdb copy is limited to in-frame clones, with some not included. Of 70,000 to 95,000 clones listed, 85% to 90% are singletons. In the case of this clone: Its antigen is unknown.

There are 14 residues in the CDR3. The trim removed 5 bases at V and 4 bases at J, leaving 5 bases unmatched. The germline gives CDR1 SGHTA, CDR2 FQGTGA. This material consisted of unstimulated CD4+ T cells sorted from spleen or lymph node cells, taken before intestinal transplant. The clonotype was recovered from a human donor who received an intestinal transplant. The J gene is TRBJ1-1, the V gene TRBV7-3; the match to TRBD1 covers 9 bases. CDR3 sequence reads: CASSIGQGSTEAFF. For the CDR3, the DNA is TGTGCCAGCAGCATCGGACAGGGGAGCACTGAAGCTTTCTTT.